Presented here are 31 T cell receptor beta chains from one specimen sequenced in a study of shared T cell receptors in the human thymus. Some clones are missing from TCRdb's copy, which holds only in-frame ones; the method was immunoSEQ multiplex PCR. The data hold some 720,000 clones, with approximately 87% observed a single time. The sample was also reused in another study, on human thymus T cells.

The sample taken for sequencing was thymocytes. All receptors derive from a boy under three years old with a congenital heart defect.

This clone occurred a few times. The CDR3: CASSRPGLAGRYNEQFF. CDR3 DNA sequence: TGCGCCAGCAGCAGACCGGGACTAGCGGGACGCTACAATGAGCAGTTCTTC. The chain couples TRBV4-3 to TRBJ2-1; 13 bases are a match to TRBD2. The CDR3 contains 17 residues. V was clipped by 5 bases and J by 3 bases; unmatched bases: 7. CDR1 and CDR2 (germline): LGHNA, YSLEER.

The chain is built from TRBV7-9 and TRBJ1-3; tentatively, D is TRBD1 (5 bases). This CDR3 has 15 amino acids. CDR1 and CDR2 (germline): SEHNR, FQNEAQ (reference sequence). Trimming stripped 1 base from V and 7 bases from J, with 14 bases between. The CDR3 protein is CASSLVGQGGNTIYF. In DNA, the CDR3 is TGTGCCAGCAGCTTAGTTGGGCAGGGAGGGAACACCATATATTTT.

DNA of the CDR3: TGTGCCATCATGCCCGGACTAGCGGGAGAGGGTTCCTCCTACGAGCAGTACTTC. It codes for CAIMPGLAGEGSSYEQYF. V is TRBV10-3 and J is TRBJ2-7; 13 bases fit TRBD2. The CDR3 spans 18 residues. V lost 7 bases to trimming and J lost 0 bases; unmatched junction nucleotides: 12. Germline V gives CDR1 ENHRY, CDR2 SYGVKD.

The rearrangement links TRBV27 to TRBJ1-5; D gene ambiguous. Germline V gene lookup returns CDR1 MNHEY and CDR2 SMNVEV (reference sequence). This CDR3 is 13 amino acids long. V lost 4 bases to trimming and J lost 4 bases, with 8 bases between them. CDR3 bases: TGTGCCAGCAGTTCGTCTCTTAATCAGCCCCAGCATTTT. This sequence encodes CASSSSLNQPQHF.

This sequence joins TRBV28 and TRBJ2-7, with a possible D match to TRBD1 (5 bases). The CDR3 is 13 residues long. V lost 3 bases and J 3 bases, leaving 9 bases between the germline ends. Looked up from germline, CDR1 is MDHEN and CDR2 is SYDVKM. CDR3 sequence (DNA): TGTGCCAGCAGTTTTAGGGGCATCTACGAGCAGTACTTC. As protein: CASSFRGIYEQYF.

This clone appeared a single time. This sequence joins TRBV7-2 and TRBJ2-1, with 9 positions matching TRBD2. The germline V gene has CDR1 SGHTA and CDR2 FQGNSA. The CDR3 covers 15 residues. Trimming at V came to 5 bases and at J to 8 bases, leaving 10 bases not matched to a gene. The CDR3 nucleotides are TGTGCCAGCAGCCTAGGACTAGCGTCTTCCGATGAGCAGTTCTTC. As protein: CASSLGLASSDEQFF. The full variable domain, in which reference TRBV7-2 and TRBJ2-1 provide the parts outside the CDR3, is GAGVSQSPSNKVTEKGKDVELRCDPISGHTALYWYRQSLGQGLEFLIYFQGNSAPDKSGLPSDRFSAERTGGSVSTLTIQRTQQEDSAVYLCASSLGLASSDEQFFGPGTRLTVL.

The V gene is TRBV7-3, the J gene TRBJ2-1, with TRBD2 as a possible D gene (6 bases). Trimming took 2 bases from V and 9 from J, leaving 14 bases between them. The CDR3 is made up of 14 amino acids. CDR1 is SGHTA, CDR2 FQGTGA, per germline. CDR3 region: CASSLHRESGEQFF. The CDR3 nucleotides are TGTGCCAGCAGCTTACACCGGGAGAGCGGTGAGCAGTTCTTC. The full variable domain, completed using reference TRBV7-3 and TRBJ2-1, is GAGVSQTPSNKVTEKGKYVELRCDPISGHTALYWYRQSLGQGPEFLIYFQGTGAADDSGLPNDRFFAVRPEGSVSTLKIQRTERGDSAVYLCASSLHRESGEQFFGPGTRLTVL.

The J gene is TRBJ2-1, the V gene TRBV5-6; 7 nucleotides agree with TRBD2. Germline-derived CDR1 and CDR2 are SGHDT and YYEEEE. After removal of 1 base from V and 7 bases from J, the junction contained 11 bases not matched to a gene. This CDR3 is built from 16 residues. CDR3 loop: CASSLRGLVSQNEQFF. CDR3 DNA: TGTGCCAGCAGCTTGAGAGGACTAGTAAGTCAGAATGAGCAGTTCTTC.

CDR3 nucleotide sequence: TGTGCCAGCAGGCGGGGGAGCAATGAGCAGTTCTTC. This translates into CASRRGSNEQFF. The chain couples TRBV6-1 to TRBJ2-1, with TRBD2 matching 7 bases. This CDR3 comprises 12 residues. V was pared by 6 bases and J by 6 bases, with 2 bases of the junction left unmatched. Germline V gene sequence: CDR1 MNHNS, CDR2 SASEGT.

The chain joins TRBV5-4 to TRBJ1-1; 7 bases agree with TRBD1. After removal of 3 bases from V and 6 bases from J, the junction contained 5 bases not matched to a gene. Germline V lookup: CDR1 SGHNT, CDR2 YYREEE (reference sequence). This CDR3 is 13 amino acids long. The CDR3 nucleotides are TGTGCCAGCAGCTGGACAGGAGGGGCTGAAGCTTTCTTT. Translated: CASSWTGGAEAFF.

The rearrangement joins TRBV15 to TRBJ2-1, with TRBD2 identical over 11 bases. Looked up from germline, CDR1 is LNHNV and CDR2 is YYDKDF (reference sequence). The junction had 5 bases not matched to a gene; V was cut back by 0 bases and J by 1 base. The CDR3 length is 18 residues. The CDR3 sequence: CATSRDSPSGRSYNEQFF. CDR3 DNA: TGTGCCACCAGCAGAGATTCTCCTAGCGGGAGGTCCTACAATGAGCAGTTCTTC.

The rearrangement links TRBV30 to TRBJ2-5; 9 nucleotides agree with TRBD2. V lost 3 bases to trimming and J lost 3 bases; unmatched junction nucleotides: 5. CDR1 is GTSNPN, CDR2 SVGIG, per germline (reference sequence). The CDR3 extends over 14 amino acids. The CDR3 sequence: CAWRGGRAEETQYF. The CDR3, as DNA: TGTGCCTGGAGGGGCGGGAGGGCCGAAGAGACCCAGTACTTC.

The CDR3 sequence is CASSFLLSPTGGNGYTF. The CDR3 DNA reads as TGTGCCAGCAGCTTCCTCCTCAGCCCTACGGGAGGGAATGGCTACACCTTC. V and J are TRBV5-6 and TRBJ1-2; D unclear. This CDR3 is built from 17 residues. Trimming removed 2 bases from V and 6 bases from J, with 23 bases in between. Looked up from germline, CDR1 is SGHDT and CDR2 is YYEEEE.

The chain carries TRBV25-1 and TRBJ2-1, with 8 nucleotides matching TRBD2. With V trimmed by 10 bases and J by 2 bases, 10 bases remained unmatched. CDR3 size: 15 residues. Germline-derived CDR1 and CDR2 are MGHDK and SYGVNS. DNA of the CDR3: TGTGCCACTCGGCCGGCGGGAGGCCCCTACAATGAGCAGTTCTTC. Its protein is CATRPAGGPYNEQFF.

Regarding this clone: One end of the junction varies from germline; a read error may be responsible. V is TRBV5-8 and J is TRBJ2-5; 14 bases line up with TRBD2. The CDR3 extends over 16 amino acids. Germline V CDR1 and CDR2: SGHTS, YDEGEE. The CDR3 sequence: CASSPKRTSGRPPRDF. The CDR3 DNA reads as TGTGCCAGCAGCCCGAAGCGGACTAGCGGGAGGCCCCCAAGGGACTTC. The complete variable domain, with remaining parts taken from reference TRBV5-8 and TRBJ2-5, reads EAGVTQSPTHLIKTRGQQATLRCSPISGHTSVYWYQQALGLGLQFLLWYDEGEERNRGNFPPRFSGRQFPNYSSELNVNALELEDSALYLCASSPKRTSGRPPRDFGPGTRLLVL.

The rearrangement links TRBV6-4 to TRBJ2-2, with 7 bases aligning to TRBD2. Germline CDR1 and CDR2: MRHNA and SNTAGT. V gave up 0 bases and J gave up 6 bases; unmatched junction bases: 7. The CDR3 has 16 amino acids. The CDR3 nucleotides are TGTGCCAGCAGTGACTCGATGGGCGGGAGTCCCGGGGAGCTGTTTTTT. Its protein is CASSDSMGGSPGELFF.

The gene calls are TRBV5-1 and TRBJ2-2, with D perhaps TRBD2 (6 bases). The CDR3 sequence is 17 residues long. Deletions cut 4 bases from V and 1 base from J, with 17 bases between. Germline-derived CDR1 and CDR2 are SGHRS and YFSETQ. CDR3: CASSRTWVAENTGELFF. CDR3 nucleotides: TGCGCCAGCAGCAGGACCTGGGTAGCGGAGAACACCGGGGAGCTGTTTTTT.

The rearrangement links TRBV4-1 to TRBJ2-5; 8 positions agree with TRBD1. The end of the DNA is better explained by TRBJ2-7, so the J call may be wrong. CDR1 is MGHRA, CDR2 YSYEKL, per germline. The CDR3 spans 17 residues. CDR3: CASSQDLGGTGGYEQYF. The CDR3 nucleotides read TGCGCCAGCAGCCAAGATTTAGGAGGGACAGGTGGTTACGAGCAGTACTTC.

The chain carries TRBV2 and TRBJ2-4; a weak D match, TRBD2 (6 bases). The CDR3 extends over 13 amino acids. The germline V gene has CDR1 SNHLY and CDR2 FYNNEI. Deletions cut 4 bases from V and 9 bases from J, with 13 bases between. CDR3 sequence reads: CASSAVGGSIQYF. In nucleotides, the CDR3 is TGTGCCAGCAGTGCGGTCGGGGGTAGCATTCAGTACTTC.

The genes are TRBV6-1 and TRBJ2-7, with TRBD2 matching over 10 bases. This CDR3 region has 17 residues. The germline CDR1 and CDR2 sequences are MNHNS and SASEGT. V shed 4 bases and J 4 bases; nucleotides not matched to a gene: 13. CDR3 bases: TGTGCCAGCAGTGGACCCGGGACTAGCGTCTGGCCGTACGAGCAGTACTTC. Encoded protein: CASSGPGTSVWPYEQYF.

The chain couples TRBV5-4 to TRBJ2-1; 9 bases fit TRBD2. Germline values: CDR1 SGHNT, CDR2 YYREEE (reference sequence). This CDR3 is built from 16 residues. J was trimmed by 10 bases and V by 4 bases; bases with no gene match: 15. This CDR3 reads CASSRGASGDSVEQFF. CDR3 bases: TGTGCCAGCAGCAGGGGGGCTAGCGGGGATTCCGTCGAGCAGTTCTTC.

In its sample, this clone was seen a few times. This chain joins TRBV29-1 and TRBJ2-3; a possible D gene is TRBD1 (5 bases). From germline, CDR1 is SQVTM and CDR2 ANQGSEA. The V end lost 1 base, the J end lost 2 bases, and 19 bases lay between the germline ends. CDR3 length: 17 residues. The CDR3 DNA is TGCAGCGTTGAAGTTTCTTCGGACATACCACACACAGATACGCAGTATTTT. It is translated as CSVEVSSDIPHTDTQYF.

The chain carries TRBV7-2 and TRBJ2-5; D possibly corresponds to TRBD1 (5 bases). The CDR3 is 17 amino acids. V was clipped by 5 bases and J by 4 bases, with 23 bases between them. The germline V gene has CDR1 SGHTA and CDR2 FQGNSA. The DNA for the CDR3 is TGTGCCAGCAGCCCCCCCCTCCCCAGGGCCCGCGGAGAGACCCAGTACTTC. This translates into CASSPPLPRARGETQYF.

V and J are TRBV12-5 and TRBJ2-5, with D possibly being TRBD1 (5 bases). Trimming stripped 6 bases from V and 4 bases from J, with 15 bases between. Germline V gene lookup returns CDR1 LGHNT and CDR2 FRNRAP. This CDR3 contains 14 residues. The CDR3, as DNA: TGTGCTAGTGGGACGGGTAGACAGCCAGAGACCCAGTACTTC. Translated, it gives CASGTGRQPETQYF.

The DNA for the CDR3 is TGTGCCTGGAGGGTAGCGGGAGCGAACACCGGGGAGCTGTTTTTT. Residues: CAWRVAGANTGELFF. The chain combines TRBV30 with TRBJ2-2; TRBD2 matches 9 bases. V shed 3 bases, J shed 0 bases, and the junction held 2 bases outside the gene matches. CDR3 length: 15 residues. From germline, CDR1 is GTSNPN and CDR2 SVGIG (reference sequence).

This clone was recorded only once. The CDR3 DNA reads TGCGCCAGCAGCTTCGGTAAGGACTCGGGCAATGAGCAGTTCTTC. Translating gives CASSFGKDSGNEQFF. The chain has TRBV5-1 and TRBJ2-1, with D possibly matching TRBD2 (5 bases). Germline V gene sequence: CDR1 SGHRS, CDR2 YFSETQ. Deletions cut 2 bases from V and 6 bases from J, with 15 bases between. This CDR3 comprises 15 residues. The full variable domain, in which reference TRBV5-1 and TRBJ2-1 provide the parts outside the CDR3, is KAGVTQTPRYLIKTRGQQVTLSCSPISGHRSVSWYQQTPGQGLQFLFEYFSETQRNKGNFPGRFSGRQFSNSRSEMNVSTLELGDSALYLCASSFGKDSGNEQFFGPGTRLTVL.

The chain carries TRBV28 and TRBJ1-1; TRBD1 matches at 8 bases. V lost 6 bases, J lost 0 bases, and 18 bases stayed unmatched. Per germline, CDR1 MDHEN and CDR2 SYDVKM. This CDR3 spans 19 amino acids. CDR3 nucleotides: TGTGCCAGCAGGCCCGACAGGGGTCCCCTCCCCGCGATGAACACTGAAGCTTTCTTT. It encodes CASRPDRGPLPAMNTEAFF.

This clone is a singleton in its sample. The genes are TRBV28 and TRBJ1-1, with D perhaps matching TRBD1 (5 bases). V dropped 5 bases and J dropped 1 base, with 11 bases sitting between them. The germline gives CDR1 MDHEN, CDR2 SYDVKM. The CDR3 is 14 residues long. CDR3 nucleotide sequence: TGTGCCAGCAGTCCCAGGGTAAGGAACACTGAAGCTTTCTTT. Protein sequence: CASSPRVRNTEAFF.

J is TRBJ2-7 and V is TRBV11-3, with D hard to call. The CDR3 consists of 15 residues. The germline gives CDR1 SGHNT, CDR2 YENEEA. V shed 5 bases and J shed 5 bases, with 19 bases lying between them. CDR3 protein: CASSPLQAPRHEQYF. CDR3 DNA sequence: TGTGCCAGCAGCCCCCTCCAGGCCCCTCGGCACGAGCAGTACTTC.

The rearrangement links TRBV27 to TRBJ2-1; weak D call: TRBD1 (6 bases). This CDR3 comprises 15 residues. V was cut by 3 bases and J by 7 bases, with 16 bases left in between. Germline lookup yields CDR1 MNHEY and CDR2 SMNVEV (reference sequence). Here the CDR3 reads CASSFRGDEVNEQFF. The DNA of the CDR3 is TGTGCCAGCAGTTTCAGGGGAGATGAGGTGAATGAGCAGTTCTTC.

Here the CDR3 DNA reads TGTGCCAGCAGTGAACAGGGTAGCCATGAGCAGTTCTTC. It yields the protein CASSEQGSHEQFF. The rearrangement uses TRBV25-1 and TRBJ2-1, with a weak D call TRBD1 (5 bases). The germline gives CDR1 MGHDK, CDR2 SYGVNS. This CDR3 is built from 13 residues. V was shortened by 2 bases and J by 8 bases, with 10 bases between the two germline ends.